These 7 T cell receptor beta chains were all obtained from the same sample, sequenced in a study of cytomegalovirus exposure and HLA in healthy donors. The PCR contained 60 Vbeta and 13 Jbeta primers. Libraries were prepared by immunoSEQ multiplex PCR; TCRdb keeps only in-frame clonotypes and omits some of them. The sample has under 200,000 clones. The sample taken for sequencing was PBMCs. The source of these receptors is a woman younger than 30 in good health and CMV-seropositive.

The chain couples TRBV6-4 to TRBJ2-2; the match to TRBD2 covers 7 bases. The CDR3 consists of 14 residues. V dropped 8 bases and J dropped 5; count of bases not matched to a gene: 8. Germline assignment: CDR1 MRHNA and CDR2 SNTAGT. CDR3 loop: CASRGDRSTGELFF. The CDR3 DNA sequence: TGTGCCAGCCGGGGGGACCGGTCGACCGGGGAGCTGTTTTTT.

This chain links TRBV27 with TRBJ1-2; 10 positions agree with TRBD1. Germline V gene sequence: CDR1 MNHEY, CDR2 SMNVEV (reference sequence). The V segment lost 6 bases and the J segment 3 bases; nucleotides outside the gene matches: 1. The CDR3 has 13 amino acids. CDR3 protein: CASRGTGDYGYTF. The CDR3 nucleotides read TGTGCCAGCAGGGGGACAGGGGACTATGGCTACACCTTC.

The CDR3 protein is CASSPSDSGAYEQYF. CDR3 DNA sequence: TGTGCCAGCTCACCTTCGGATAGCGGGGCCTACGAGCAGTACTTC. The chain recombines TRBV18 with TRBJ2-7, with 8 nucleotides matching TRBD2. Germline V gene data show CDR1 as KGHSH and CDR2 as LQKENI. V dropped 3 bases and J dropped 2; count of bases not matched to a gene: 6. CDR3 length equals 15 residues. Full variable domain (missing parts from reference TRBV18 and TRBJ2-7): NAGVMQNPRHLVRRRGQEARLRCSPMKGHSHVYWYRQLPEEGLKFMVYLQKENIIDESGMPKERFSAEFPKEGPSILRIQQVVRGDSAAYFCASSPSDSGAYEQYFGPGTRLTVT.

The rearrangement joins TRBV4-1 to TRBJ2-7; D may be TRBD1 (5 bases). The germline V and J ends were trimmed by 4 bases and 0 bases, with 19 bases remaining between them. Germline loops: CDR1 MGHRA, CDR2 YSYEKL. The CDR3 length is 17 residues. The CDR3 loop is CASSRSVGHSYSYEQYF. The CDR3, as DNA: TGCGCCAGCAGCCGATCTGTGGGGCATTCTTACTCCTACGAGCAGTACTTC.

The chain combines TRBV30 with TRBJ1-2; no definite D call. Trimming took 7 bases from V and 3 from J, leaving 12 bases between them. From germline, CDR1 is GTSNPN and CDR2 SVGIG (reference sequence). The CDR3 sequence is 12 residues long. The CDR3 DNA reads as TGTGCCTCCCTGGGCGCGCACTATGGCTACACCTTC. The encoded protein is CASLGAHYGYTF.

The V and J genes are TRBV11-1 and TRBJ2-5; 8 bases align to TRBD1. The length of the CDR3 is 16 residues. Losses at the gene ends were 3 bases for V and 2 bases for J; bases not matched to a gene: 8. Looked up from germline, CDR1 is SGHAT and CDR2 is FQDESV (reference sequence). The CDR3, as DNA: TGTGCCAGCAGCTTCGGACAGGGAATGGGACAAGAGACCCAGTACTTC. Protein: CASSFGQGMGQETQYF.

This chain connects TRBV6-1 to TRBJ1-1; D may be TRBD1 (6 bases). The CDR3 sequence is 14 residues long. Germline V gives CDR1 MNHNS, CDR2 SASEGT. Trimming took 1 base from V and 1 from J, leaving 7 bases between them. CDR3 nucleotide sequence: TGTGCCAGCAGTGAAGGGACAGCGAACACTGAAGCTTTCTTT. Translated: CASSEGTANTEAFF.